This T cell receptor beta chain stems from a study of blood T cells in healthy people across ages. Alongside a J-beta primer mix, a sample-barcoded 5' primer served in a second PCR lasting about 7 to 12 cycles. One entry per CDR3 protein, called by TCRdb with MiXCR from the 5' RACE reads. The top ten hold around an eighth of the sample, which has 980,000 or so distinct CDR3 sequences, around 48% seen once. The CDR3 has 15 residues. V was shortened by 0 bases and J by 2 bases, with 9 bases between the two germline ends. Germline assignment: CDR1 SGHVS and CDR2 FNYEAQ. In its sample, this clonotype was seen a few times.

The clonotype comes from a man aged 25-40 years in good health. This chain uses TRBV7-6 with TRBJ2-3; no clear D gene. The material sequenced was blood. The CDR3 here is CASSLAGQATDTQYF. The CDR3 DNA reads TGTGCCAGCAGCTTAGCGGGCCAGGCCACAGATACGCAGTATTTT.